This T cell receptor beta chain comes out of a study of T cells after yellow fever vaccination. Study conclusions and caveats: Abundant clonotypes from the bulk population could contaminate FACS-sorted repertoires.

This clonotype appeared a few times. Its antigen is undetermined. TCRdb recomputed calls from the 5' RACE reads with MiXCR, one row per CDR3 protein. The data contain about 310,000 distinct CDR3 sequences, more than 3% of them seen just once; the ten biggest clones take up 23%. CDR1 is SGHNT and CDR2 is YYREEE in the germline V gene (reference sequence). The CDR3 has 14 residues. V was cut by 4 bases and J by 2 bases, with 12 bases left in between. The receptor comes from a man aged 18 to 29 who received the YFV17D yellow fever vaccine. Here the sequenced sample was PBMCs, taken on the day of the yellow fever booster vaccination. V usage is TRBV5-4 and J usage is TRBJ1-1; TRBD1 is a possible D gene (5 bases). This CDR3 reads CASSPQVDNTEAFF. CDR3 sequence (DNA): TGTGCCAGCAGCCCACAGGTGGATAACACTGAAGCTTTCTTT.